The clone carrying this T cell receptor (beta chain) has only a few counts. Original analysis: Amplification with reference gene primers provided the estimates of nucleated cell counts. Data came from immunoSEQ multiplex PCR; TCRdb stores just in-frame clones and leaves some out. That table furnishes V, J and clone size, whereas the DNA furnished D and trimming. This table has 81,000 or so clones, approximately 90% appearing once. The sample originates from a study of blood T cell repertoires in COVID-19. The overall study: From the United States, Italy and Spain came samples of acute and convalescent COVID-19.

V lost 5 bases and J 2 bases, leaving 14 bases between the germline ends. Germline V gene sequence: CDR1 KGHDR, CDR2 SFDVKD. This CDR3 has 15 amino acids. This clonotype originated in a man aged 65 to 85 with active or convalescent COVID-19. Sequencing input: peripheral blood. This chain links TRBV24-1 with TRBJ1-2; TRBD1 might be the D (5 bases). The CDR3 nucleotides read TGTGCCACCAGTGGGGGGGGAGACACCAACTATGGCTACACCTTC. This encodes CATSGGGDTNYGYTF.